Below, 20 T cell receptor beta chains from the same sample are listed, as sequenced in a study of T cell changes during pregnancy in multiple sclerosis. Assay: immunoSEQ multiplex PCR; the TCRdb copy retains only in-frame clones and omits some. The repertoire holds about 31,000 clones, with over 75% as singletons. This sample comprised CD8+ T cells from peripheral blood mononuclear cells, obtained in the second trimester of pregnancy. These receptor sequences come from a female donor with multiple sclerosis, enrolled in a pregnancy study.

The chain joins TRBV6-5 to TRBJ2-2; 7 bases are a match to TRBD1. The CDR3 is 13 amino acids. J was trimmed by 5 bases and V by 4 bases; bases with no gene match: 1. Germline CDR1 and CDR2: MNHEY and SVGAGI. The DNA for the CDR3 is TGTGCCAGCAGTTTACAGGGGACCGGGGAGCTGTTTTTT. This sequence encodes CASSLQGTGELFF.

This clone was detected only once. The genes are TRBV10-3 and TRBJ2-1, with D tentatively TRBD2 (5 bases). Germline V lookup: CDR1 ENHRY, CDR2 SYGVKD. V lost 5 bases and J lost 0, with 14 bases in between. This CDR3 is built from 16 residues. CDR3 DNA: TGTGCCATCAGTACCCTTAGCGTTCGCTCCTACAATGAGCAGTTCTTC. This encodes CAISTLSVRSYNEQFF.

The chain carries TRBV4-1 and TRBJ1-5; D not certain. The CDR3 runs to 15 residues. The V and J ends lost 0 bases and 9 bases respectively, with 15 bases between them. Germline assignment: CDR1 MGHRA and CDR2 YSYEKL. The CDR3 coding sequence is TGCGCCAGCAGCCAAGAGCTTGGAGAATCAAGGCCCCAGCATTTT. It specifies CASSQELGESRPQHF.

V usage is TRBV2 and J usage is TRBJ2-7; perhaps TRBD2 as D (7 bases). The CDR3 is made up of 14 amino acids. The V end was cut by 6 bases, the J end by 4 bases, with 16 bases between. The germline V gene encodes CDR1 SNHLY and CDR2 FYNNEI. CDR3 amino acids: CASSPRGADYEQYF. The CDR3 nucleotides are TGTGCCAGCAGCCCCCGGGGGGCCGATTACGAGCAGTACTTC.

This clone was found once. The germline gene is not matched at one end of the junction; a read error may be the cause. This chain uses TRBV7-7 with TRBJ2-2; D gene uncertain. Germline V gene data show CDR1 as SSHAT and CDR2 as FNYEAQ (reference sequence). The CDR3 length is 13 residues. CDR3 residues: CASSLILTGELFF. CDR3 coding DNA: TGTGCTAGCAGCTTGATACTCACCGGGGAGCTGTTTTTT. Full variable domain (outside the CDR3, taken from reference TRBV7-7 and TRBJ2-2): GAGVSQSPRYKVTKRGQDVTLRCDPISSHATLYWYQQALGQGPEFLTYFNYEAQPDKSGLPSDRFSAERPEGSISTLTIQRTEQRDSAMYRCASSLILTGELFFGEGSRLTVL.

The genes are TRBV5-6 and TRBJ1-2; possibly TRBD1 for D (5 bases). The CDR3 consists of 12 residues. CDR1 and CDR2 (germline): SGHDT, YYEEEE. The germline V and J ends were trimmed by 4 bases and 4 bases, with 8 bases remaining between them. CDR3 sequence reads: CASSPQGYGYTF. Here the CDR3 DNA reads TGTGCCAGCAGCCCGCAGGGCTATGGCTACACCTTC.

The gene calls are TRBV28 and TRBJ2-7, with D possibly TRBD2 on 5 matching bases. Germline V gene lookup returns CDR1 MDHEN and CDR2 SYDVKM. V was cut by 3 bases and J by 1 base, with 13 bases left in between. This CDR3 comprises 15 residues. As DNA, the CDR3 is TGTGCCAGCAGTTTGGGCGGGCCGCCTTCCTACGAGCAGTACTTC. It is translated as CASSLGGPPSYEQYF. Filled out from reference TRBV28 and TRBJ2-7, the complete variable domain reads DVKVTQSSRYLVKRTGEKVFLECVQDMDHENMFWYRQDPGLGLRLIYFSYDVKMKEKGDIPEGYSVSREKKERFSLILESASTNQTSMYLCASSLGGPPSYEQYFGPGTRLTVT.

CDR3 DNA sequence: TGCGCCAGCAGCCCATCGGCGGGAAGTGGTGAGACCCAGTACTTC. Translation: CASSPSAGSGETQYF. This chain uses TRBV4-1 with TRBJ2-5; D might be TRBD2 (6 bases). CDR1 MGHRA and CDR2 YSYEKL come from the germline V gene. There are 15 residues in the CDR3. V lost 4 bases, J lost 5 bases, and 17 bases lay in between.

The chain couples TRBV2 to TRBJ1-1; TRBD1 is a possible D gene (6 bases). The CDR3 loop spans 13 amino acids. Germline V lookup: CDR1 SNHLY, CDR2 FYNNEI. Trimming shortened V by 8 bases and J by 2 bases, and 12 bases separated the two germline ends. The CDR3 DNA reads TGTGCCAGCCTAGGACAGTTTAACACTGAAGCTTTCTTT. Amino acid sequence: CASLGQFNTEAFF.

This CDR3 is CATSPQGLGTDTQYF. The CDR3 nucleotides are TGTGCCACCTCTCCCCAGGGGCTCGGCACAGATACGCAGTATTTT. The chain employs TRBV15 and TRBJ2-3; D is possibly TRBD1 (6 bases). Trimming cost V 8 bases and J 1 base, with 16 bases left between them. The V gene's germline CDR1 is LNHNV and CDR2 YYDKDF (reference sequence). This CDR3 has 15 amino acids.

The chain recombines TRBV6-4 with TRBJ2-3, with a tentative D call TRBD2 (5 bases). The V gene lost 4 bases and the J gene lost 4 bases, with 12 bases spanning the gap. The CDR3 runs 14 residues. Germline CDR1 reads MRHNA; CDR2 reads SNTAGT. DNA of the CDR3: TGTGCCAGCAGTGCCGCGGACGGGGCAGATACGCAGTATTTT. Its translation is CASSAADGADTQYF.

This chain joins TRBV19 and TRBJ2-5; 7 bases agree with TRBD2. Trimming removed 11 bases from V and 5 bases from J; junction bases left unmatched: 2. Germline V CDR1 and CDR2: LNHDA, SQIVND (reference sequence). This CDR3 spans 10 amino acids. The CDR3 here is CAVGGETQYF. The CDR3 bases are TGTGCCGTGGGAGGGGAGACCCAGTACTTC.

V usage is TRBV7-2 and J usage is TRBJ2-3; 13 bases are a match to TRBD2. J was trimmed by 4 bases and V by 6 bases; bases with no gene match: 7. This CDR3 is built from 16 residues. CDR1 SGHTA and CDR2 FQGNSA come from the germline V gene. CDR3 sequence (DNA): TGTGCCAGCAGTGCACTAGCGGGAGGGGTGGCAGATACGCAGTATTTT. Protein: CASSALAGGVADTQYF.

The chain joins TRBV19 to TRBJ1-5; tentative D call: TRBD1 (6 bases). Germline V gene data show CDR1 as LNHDA and CDR2 as SQIVND (reference sequence). Trimming cost V 1 base and J 0 bases, with 16 bases left between them. The length of the CDR3 is 18 residues. In DNA, the CDR3 is TGTGCCAGTAGTATAGGACAGGTCGGAGTTTATAGCAATCAGCCCCAGCATTTT. Translated: CASSIGQVGVYSNQPQHF.

The V and J genes are TRBV2 and TRBJ2-1; D is possibly TRBD2 (6 bases). The germline V gene encodes CDR1 SNHLY and CDR2 FYNNEI. The CDR3 has 14 residues. V was shortened by 8 bases and J by 6 bases, with 17 bases between the two germline ends. CDR3 DNA: TGTGCCAGCCGGGGACTTACTAGTGTCAATGAGCAGTTCTTC. This sequence encodes CASRGLTSVNEQFF.

The chain couples TRBV7-2 to TRBJ2-1; 8 nucleotides match TRBD2. After removal of 2 bases from V and 8 bases from J, the junction contained 14 bases not matched to a gene. Germline CDR1 is SGHTA and CDR2 is FQGNSA. This CDR3 region has 17 residues. CDR3 sequence: CASSLNRAPGGPHEQFF. In DNA, the CDR3 is TGTGCCAGCAGCTTAAATAGGGCGCCGGGAGGGCCACATGAGCAGTTCTTC.

The rearrangement joins TRBV28 to TRBJ2-3, with 8 bases fitting TRBD2. The CDR3 totals 16 residues. The V gene's germline CDR1 is MDHEN and CDR2 SYDVKM. J lost 3 bases, V lost 6 bases, and 11 bases had no gene match. DNA of the CDR3: TGTGCCAGCAGCCCCCGGGGGGGCATCGGGACAGATACGCAGTATTTT. Translated, it gives CASSPRGGIGTDTQYF.

This clone was detected once. The V call is TRBV5-6, the J call TRBJ2-1; D not certain. The V and J ends lost 2 bases and 9 bases respectively, with 12 bases between them. Germline-derived CDR1 and CDR2 are SGHDT and YYEEEE. CDR3 length: 13 residues. The CDR3 nucleotides read TGTGCCAGCAGCTTATCCCCTTCCTCTGAGCAGTTCTTC. It yields the protein CASSLSPSSEQFF.

The chain couples TRBV11-2 to TRBJ2-7; 13 nucleotides line up with TRBD2. The CDR3 length is 15 residues. The V segment lost 1 base and the J segment 5 bases; nucleotides outside the gene matches: 2. Looked up from germline, CDR1 is SGHAT and CDR2 is FQNNGV. The DNA for the CDR3 is TGTGCCAGCAGCTTAGGGACTAGCGGGAGCAACGAGCAGTACTTC. Translation gives CASSLGTSGSNEQYF.

The sample holds one count of this clone. The gene calls are TRBV9 and TRBJ1-1, with 9 bases lining up with TRBD1. The V gene end was trimmed by 4 bases and the J gene end by 6 bases; junction bases not matched to a gene: 7. CDR1 and CDR2 (germline): SGDLS, YYNGEE. The CDR3 sequence is 14 residues long. This CDR3 reads CASSPRDRESEAFF. DNA of the CDR3: TGTGCCAGCAGCCCCCGGGACAGGGAGTCTGAAGCTTTCTTT.